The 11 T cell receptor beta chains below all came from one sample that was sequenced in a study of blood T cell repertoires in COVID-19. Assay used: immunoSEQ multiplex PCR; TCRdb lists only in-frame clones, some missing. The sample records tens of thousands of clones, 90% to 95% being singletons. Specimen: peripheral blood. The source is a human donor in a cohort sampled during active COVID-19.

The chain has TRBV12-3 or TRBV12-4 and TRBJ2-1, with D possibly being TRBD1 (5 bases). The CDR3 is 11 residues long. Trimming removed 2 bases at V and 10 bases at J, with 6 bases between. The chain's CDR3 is CASSLRTEQFF. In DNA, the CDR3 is TGTGCCAGCAGTTTACGGACAGAGCAGTTCTTC.

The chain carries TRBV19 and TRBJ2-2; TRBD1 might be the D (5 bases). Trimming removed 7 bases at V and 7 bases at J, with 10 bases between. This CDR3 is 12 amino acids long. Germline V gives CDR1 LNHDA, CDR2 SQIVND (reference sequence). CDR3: CASTGFFGELFF. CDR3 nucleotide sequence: TGTGCCAGTACAGGGTTTTTCGGGGAGCTGTTTTTT.

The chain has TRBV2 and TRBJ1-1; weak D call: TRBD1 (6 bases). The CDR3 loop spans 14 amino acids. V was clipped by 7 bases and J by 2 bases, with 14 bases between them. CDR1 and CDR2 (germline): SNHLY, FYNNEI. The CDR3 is CASNPTGSNTEAFF. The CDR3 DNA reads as TGTGCCAGCAACCCAACAGGGAGTAACACTGAAGCTTTCTTT.

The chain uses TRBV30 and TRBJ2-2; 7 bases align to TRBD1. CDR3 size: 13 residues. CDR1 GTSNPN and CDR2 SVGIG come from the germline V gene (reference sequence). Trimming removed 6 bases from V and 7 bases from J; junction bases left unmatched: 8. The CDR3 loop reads CACARGSDGELFF. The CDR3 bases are TGTGCCTGTGCCAGGGGGAGCGACGGGGAGCTGTTTTTT.

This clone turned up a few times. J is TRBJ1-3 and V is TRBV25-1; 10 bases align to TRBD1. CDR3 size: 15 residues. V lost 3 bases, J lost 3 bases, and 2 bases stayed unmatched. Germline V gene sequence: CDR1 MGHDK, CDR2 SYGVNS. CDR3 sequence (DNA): TGTGCCAGCAGTGAGACAGGGGGCCATGGAAACACCATATATTTT. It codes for CASSETGGHGNTIYF.

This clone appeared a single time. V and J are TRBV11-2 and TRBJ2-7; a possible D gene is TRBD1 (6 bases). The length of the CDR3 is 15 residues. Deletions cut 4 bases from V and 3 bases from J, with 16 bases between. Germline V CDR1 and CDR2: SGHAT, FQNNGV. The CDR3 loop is CASSSQGGGYYEQYF. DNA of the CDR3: TGTGCCAGCAGCTCACAGGGTGGGGGATACTACGAGCAGTACTTC.

CDR3 nucleotide sequence: TGCAGCGTTGACCATAAGGGACAGCAAGAGACCCAGTACTTC. It specifies CSVDHKGQQETQYF. The chain has TRBV29-1 and TRBJ2-5; the match to TRBD1 covers 7 bases. V was clipped by 3 bases and J by 2 bases; unmatched bases: 6. From germline, CDR1 is SQVTM and CDR2 ANQGSEA. CDR3 length: 14 residues.

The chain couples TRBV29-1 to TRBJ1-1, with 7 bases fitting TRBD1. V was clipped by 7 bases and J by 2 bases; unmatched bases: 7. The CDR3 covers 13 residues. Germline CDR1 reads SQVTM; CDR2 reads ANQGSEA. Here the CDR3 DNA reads TGCAGCGGGACAGGTTTTGTTAACACTGAAGCTTTCTTT. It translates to CSGTGFVNTEAFF.

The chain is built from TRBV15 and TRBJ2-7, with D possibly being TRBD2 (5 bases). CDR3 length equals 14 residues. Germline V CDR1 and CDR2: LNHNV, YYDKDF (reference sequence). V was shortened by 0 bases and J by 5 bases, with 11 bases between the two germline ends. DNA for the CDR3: TGTGCCACCAGCAGAGATCAACTAGTCGACGAGCAGTACTTC. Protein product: CATSRDQLVDEQYF.

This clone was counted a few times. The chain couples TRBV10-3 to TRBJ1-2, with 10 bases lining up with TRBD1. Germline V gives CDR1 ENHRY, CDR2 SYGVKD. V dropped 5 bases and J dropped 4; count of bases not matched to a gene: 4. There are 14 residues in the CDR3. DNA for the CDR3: TGTGCCATCAGTCCCGGGACAGGGGTCTATGGCTACACCTTC. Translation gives CAISPGTGVYGYTF.

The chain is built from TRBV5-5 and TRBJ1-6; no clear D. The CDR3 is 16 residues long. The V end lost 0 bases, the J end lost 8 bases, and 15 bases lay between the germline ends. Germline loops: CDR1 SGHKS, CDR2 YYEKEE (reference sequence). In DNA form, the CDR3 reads TGTGCCAGCAGCTTGGGGTCACGGGGTAGGGATTCACCCCTCCACTTT. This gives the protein CASSLGSRGRDSPLHF.